This entry lists 29 T cell receptor beta chains sequenced from one sample in a study of PD-1 blockade in classical Hodgkin lymphoma (dated by TCRdb to between 2020 and 2021). Library generation was performed with the immunoSEQ multiplex PCR assay. Drawn from immuneACCESS, this table holds only the in-frame rearrangements with V and J called that TCRdb kept. Clones are partly lost; checked studies trace under half to an unresolved V gene and leave the rest unexplained. The table for this sample lists over 25,000 clones; around 86% of them were counted only once. The top ten constitute 2% to 3% of the sample. The meaning of the sample's time point label: cycle 1 day 1 (C1D1), immediately before nivolumab initiation. Every trial patient had relapsed following autologous stem cell transplantation, and prior brentuximab vedotin exposure was what differed among cohorts A, B and C. Sequencing was performed on peripheral blood mononuclear cells (PBMCs), taken at baseline. The receptors were gathered from a human donor with classical Hodgkin lymphoma.

This chain connects TRBV7-3 to TRBJ2-1; D is unclear. V dropped 2 bases and J dropped 3 bases, with 11 bases sitting between them. Germline CDR1 is SGHTA and CDR2 is FQGTGA. The CDR3 runs 15 residues. In DNA, the CDR3 is TGTGCCAGCAGCTTAGTCGCAACCAACTACAATGAGCAGTTCTTC. It codes for CASSLVATNYNEQFF.

This chain joins TRBV19 and TRBJ2-7, with 8 bases identical to TRBD2. The CDR3 is made up of 15 amino acids. The V gene's germline CDR1 is LNHDA and CDR2 SQIVND (reference sequence). Trimming at V came to 5 bases and at J to 3 bases, leaving 9 bases not matched to a gene. CDR3 sequence: CASSYSSGGSYEQYF. The CDR3 region has the DNA TGTGCCAGTAGTTACAGCAGCGGGGGAAGCTACGAGCAGTACTTC.

In its sample, this clone was seen once. The CDR3 protein is CASSYSHSFSYEQYF. CDR3 nucleotides: TGTGCCAGCAGTTACTCGCACAGTTTCTCCTACGAGCAGTACTTC. This rearrangement joins TRBV6-5 to TRBJ2-7; D call uncertain. From germline, CDR1 is MNHEY and CDR2 SVGAGI. The CDR3 loop spans 15 amino acids. V lost 0 bases and J 0 bases, leaving 9 bases between the germline ends.

About this clone itself: Mismatch with germline at one junction end may stem from a read error. V is TRBV7-7 and J is TRBJ2-3; D remains ambiguous. The length of the CDR3 is 13 residues. Germline V gives CDR1 SSHAT, CDR2 FNYEAQ (reference sequence). The CDR3 DNA reads as TGTGCTAGCAGCTTCTCGTTGGGTGATACGCAGTATTTT. This translates into CASSFSLGDTQYF.

This clone turned up a few times. V gene TRBV27 combines with J gene TRBJ1-2; D remains unclear. CDR1 MNHEY and CDR2 SMNVEV come from the germline V gene (reference sequence). The V end was cut by 3 bases, the J end by 0 bases, with 8 bases between. There are 14 residues in the CDR3. CDR3 nucleotides: TGTGCCAGCAGTTTTGGGCACCCTAACTATGGCTACACCTTC. Its translation is CASSFGHPNYGYTF.

The J gene is TRBJ2-3, the V gene TRBV5-1; tentatively, D is TRBD2 (6 bases). Trimming took off 2 bases at V and 5 bases at J, with 12 bases between the two ends. Germline V gene lookup returns CDR1 SGHRS and CDR2 YFSETQ. This CDR3 region has 14 residues. CDR3 amino acids: CASSFRGGGDTQYF. The CDR3 nucleotides read TGCGCCAGCAGCTTCCGGGGAGGTGGAGATACGCAGTATTTT.

The chain couples TRBV5-5 to TRBJ1-2; TRBD1 agrees at 8 bases. The CDR3 length is 13 residues. Germline V gene sequence: CDR1 SGHKS, CDR2 YYEKEE (reference sequence). V trimming: 4 bases; J trimming: 4 bases; junction bases outside the gene matches: 3. Written as DNA, the CDR3 is TGTGCCAGCAGCCGGGGGACAGGCTATGGCTACACCTTC. Translated: CASSRGTGYGYTF.

The chain joins TRBV7-9 to TRBJ1-4; no reliable D call. The CDR3 contains 15 residues. The V end was cut by 2 bases, the J end by 5 bases, with 12 bases between. Germline CDR1 reads SEHNR; CDR2 reads FQNEAQ (reference sequence). The CDR3 coding sequence is TGTGCCAGCAGCTTAAGGCCTACAGAAAATGAAAAACTGTTTTTT. This encodes CASSLRPTENEKLFF.

The chain couples TRBV7-9 to TRBJ2-3; unclear D gene. Germline assignment: CDR1 SEHNR and CDR2 FQNEAQ (reference sequence). V lost 2 bases and J 0 bases, leaving 9 bases between the germline ends. This CDR3 region has 15 residues. CDR3 sequence: CASSLPSGSTDTQYF. CDR3 nucleotide sequence: TGTGCCAGCAGCTTACCGTCGGGTAGCACAGATACGCAGTATTTT.

This rearrangement joins TRBV11-2 to TRBJ2-7; D might be TRBD2 (5 bases). CDR1 and CDR2 from the germline V gene are SGHAT and FQNNGV. With 3 bases removed from V and 7 bases from J, the gap between germline ends came to 13 bases. The CDR3 has 13 residues. CDR3 loop: CASSFGRSGEQYF. CDR3 coding DNA: TGTGCCAGCAGCTTTGGTCGATCGGGGGAGCAGTACTTC.

The chain employs TRBV5-1 and TRBJ2-3; a possible D gene is TRBD1 (5 bases). Trimming removed 1 base from V and 2 bases from J, with 11 bases in between. Germline V gene lookup returns CDR1 SGHRS and CDR2 YFSETQ. The CDR3 is 15 amino acids. CDR3 DNA sequence: TGCGCCAGCAGCTTGCAGGGCTTCTCCACAGATACGCAGTATTTT. It specifies CASSLQGFSTDTQYF. Full variable domain (missing parts from reference TRBV5-1 and TRBJ2-3): KAGVTQTPRYLIKTRGQQVTLSCSPISGHRSVSWYQQTPGQGLQFLFEYFSETQRNKGNFPGRFSGRQFSNSRSEMNVSTLELGDSALYLCASSLQGFSTDTQYFGPGTRLTVL.

This clone was recorded a few times. The chain couples TRBV5-1 to TRBJ2-3, with D possibly being TRBD2 (5 bases). The V gene lost 4 bases and the J gene lost 0 bases, with 9 bases spanning the gap. CDR1 is SGHRS and CDR2 is YFSETQ in the germline V gene. The CDR3 has 14 residues. CDR3: CASSELGSTDTQYF. CDR3 coding DNA: TGCGCCAGCAGCGAACTAGGTAGCACAGATACGCAGTATTTT.

This clone was counted a single time. This sequence joins TRBV7-8 and TRBJ2-4; TRBD1 agrees at 7 bases. Germline assignment: CDR1 SGHVS and CDR2 FQNEAQ. Trimming removed 4 bases from V and 9 bases from J; junction bases left unmatched: 6. The CDR3 totals 13 residues. Here the CDR3 DNA reads TGTGCCAGCAGCTCAGGACAGGTGGGCATTCAGTACTTC. Residues: CASSSGQVGIQYF. The whole variable domain, remainder taken from reference TRBV7-8 and TRBJ2-4, is GAGVSQSPRYKVAKRGQDVALRCDPISGHVSLFWYQQALGQGPEFLTYFQNEAQLDKSGLPSDRFFAERPEGSVSTLKIQRTQQEDSAVYLCASSSGQVGIQYFGAGTRLSVL.

The chain has TRBV11-2 and TRBJ2-7, with D perhaps TRBD1 (7 bases). The germline gives CDR1 SGHAT, CDR2 FQNNGV. V was clipped by 4 bases and J by 6 bases, with 10 bases between them. CDR3 size: 12 residues. CDR3 protein: CASSSGGREQYF. The CDR3 DNA follows: TGTGCCAGCAGCTCAGGGGGGCGCGAGCAGTACTTC.

This chain links TRBV4-2 with TRBJ2-1; TRBD2 agrees at 14 bases. The V gene's germline CDR1 is LGHNA and CDR2 YNFKEQ. V lost 3 bases and J lost 6; bases outside the gene matches: 1. The CDR3 has 15 residues. The CDR3 protein is CASSQGTSGGNEQFF. CDR3 sequence (DNA): TGTGCCAGCAGCCAGGGGACTAGCGGGGGCAATGAGCAGTTCTTC.

The chain has TRBV5-1 and TRBJ1-1; D unresolved. Germline V gene sequence: CDR1 SGHRS, CDR2 YFSETQ. The V end lost 0 bases, the J end lost 4 bases, and 22 bases lay between the germline ends. The CDR3 covers 18 residues. CDR3 protein: CASSLGVLGMGTSTEAFF. As DNA, the CDR3 is TGCGCCAGCAGCTTGGGCGTGCTGGGGATGGGAACCAGCACTGAAGCTTTCTTT.

The chain carries TRBV7-8 and TRBJ2-7; 10 bases line up with TRBD1. This CDR3 spans 16 amino acids. Trimming cost V 2 bases and J 0 bases; bases outside gene matches: 4. CDR1 SGHVS and CDR2 FQNEAQ come from the germline V gene. The CDR3 is CASSLLGQGFSYEQYF. CDR3 DNA: TGTGCCAGCAGCTTACTGGGACAGGGGTTCTCCTACGAGCAGTACTTC.

The rearrangement uses TRBV7-2 and TRBJ2-1; 8 bases are shared with TRBD2. V shed 3 bases and J 7 bases; nucleotides not matched to a gene: 5. The CDR3 runs 14 residues. Germline CDR1 and CDR2: SGHTA and FQGNSA. The CDR3 DNA reads TGTGCCAGCAGCTTCGGCGGGGGGCTGAATGAGCAGTTCTTC. Amino acids: CASSFGGGLNEQFF.

The chain employs TRBV21-1 and TRBJ1-3. TRBV21-1 is annotated as a pseudogene. The CDR3 runs to 16 residues. In nucleotides, the CDR3 is TGTGCCAGCAGCAAAGATGCCGGGAGGTCTGGAAACACCATATATTTT. Encoded protein: CASSKDAGRSGNTIYF.

This clone was seen just once. This sequence joins TRBV9 and TRBJ2-5, with 8 bases identical to TRBD1. With 0 bases clipped from V and 11 bases from J, the junction kept 15 bases outside the gene matches. The CDR3 sequence is 16 residues long. Germline-derived CDR1 and CDR2 are SGDLS and YYNGEE. The CDR3, as DNA: TGTGCCAGCAGCGTAGCCGACAGGGGCTCGGGTACTGAGCAGTACTTC. Protein sequence: CASSVADRGSGTEQYF. Drawing the rest from reference TRBV9 and TRBJ2-5, the complete variable domain is DSGVTQTPKHLITATGQRVTLRCSPRSGDLSVYWYQQSLDQGLQFLIQYYNGEERAKGNILERFSAQQFPDLHSELNLSSLELGDSALYFCASSVADRGSGTEQYFGPGTRLLVL.

This chain links TRBV6-1 with TRBJ1-1; unclear D gene. Per germline, CDR1 MNHNS and CDR2 SASEGT. The CDR3 contains 12 residues. V was pared by 6 bases and J by 1 base, with 6 bases between. CDR3 DNA sequence: TGTGCCAGCAGGGAGCCGAACACTGAAGCTTTCTTT. Translated: CASREPNTEAFF.

The genes are TRBV6-5 and TRBJ2-7; 11 nucleotides agree with TRBD2. The CDR3 is 13 amino acids. Germline V gene sequence: CDR1 MNHEY, CDR2 SVGAGI. After removal of 8 bases from V and 5 bases from J, the junction contained 5 bases not matched to a gene. The CDR3 region is CASGSGGAHEQYF. In nucleotides, the CDR3 is TGTGCCAGCGGTAGCGGGGGGGCTCACGAGCAGTACTTC.

This clone was detected once. The rearrangement uses TRBV7-8 and TRBJ1-2, with 8 bases aligning to TRBD1. Per the germline V gene, CDR1 is SGHVS and CDR2 is FQNEAQ. With 1 base clipped from V and 4 bases from J, the junction kept 2 bases outside the gene matches. CDR3 length: 14 amino acids. CDR3 loop: CASSLGQGSYGYTF. DNA of the CDR3: TGTGCCAGCAGCTTAGGACAGGGGAGCTATGGCTACACCTTC.

In its sample, this clone was seen once. V usage is TRBV5-1 and J usage is TRBJ2-1; 10 nucleotides line up with TRBD2. V lost 0 bases to trimming and J lost 9 bases; unmatched junction nucleotides: 6. The CDR3 contains 15 residues. Per the germline V gene, CDR1 is SGHRS and CDR2 is YFSETQ. CDR3 protein: CASSLASGGLGEQFF. The CDR3 DNA follows: TGCGCCAGCAGCTTGGCTAGCGGGGGCCTCGGTGAGCAGTTCTTC. Looking up the rest from reference TRBV5-1 and TRBJ2-1 gives the full variable domain: KAGVTQTPRYLIKTRGQQVTLSCSPISGHRSVSWYQQTPGQGLQFLFEYFSETQRNKGNFPGRFSGRQFSNSRSEMNVSTLELGDSALYLCASSLASGGLGEQFFGPGTRLTVL.

The rearrangement links TRBV4-1 to TRBJ2-3; 9 bases are shared with TRBD2. The junction had 5 bases not matched to a gene; V was cut back by 3 bases and J by 1 base. The germline CDR1 and CDR2 sequences are MGHRA and YSYEKL. The CDR3 is 16 amino acids. CDR3 region: CASSHIAGEGTDTQYF. The CDR3 DNA follows: TGCGCCAGCAGCCACATAGCGGGGGAGGGCACAGATACGCAGTATTTT.

The chain is built from TRBV6-6 and TRBJ1-3, with 8 bases aligning to TRBD1. V was pared by 7 bases and J by 3 bases, with 8 bases of the junction left unmatched. The CDR3 consists of 15 residues. Per the germline V gene, CDR1 is MNHNY and CDR2 is SVGAGI (reference sequence). The CDR3 protein is CASITRQGSGNTIYF. In nucleotides, the CDR3 is TGTGCCAGCATAACCCGACAGGGGAGTGGAAACACCATATATTTT.

The J gene is TRBJ1-1, the V gene TRBV5-1, with D possibly matching TRBD1 (6 bases). This CDR3 has 13 amino acids. CDR1 is SGHRS, CDR2 YFSETQ, per germline. V was shortened by 4 bases and J by 4 bases, with 11 bases between the two germline ends. For the CDR3, the DNA is TGCGCCAGCAGCCGACAGGATCTCACTGAAGCTTTCTTT. The encoded protein is CASSRQDLTEAFF.

For the CDR3, the DNA is TGCGCCAGCAGCTTGGAGTACGCCTCCGGGAATTCACCCCTCCACTTT. It specifies CASSLEYASGNSPLHF. The rearrangement joins TRBV5-1 to TRBJ1-6; no clear D. Germline V CDR1 and CDR2: SGHRS, YFSETQ. V was pared by 0 bases and J by 7 bases, with 14 bases between. The CDR3 has 16 residues. The full variable domain, completed using reference TRBV5-1 and TRBJ1-6, is KAGVTQTPRYLIKTRGQQVTLSCSPISGHRSVSWYQQTPGQGLQFLFEYFSETQRNKGNFPGRFSGRQFSNSRSEMNVSTLELGDSALYLCASSLEYASGNSPLHFGNGTRLTVT.

The V gene is TRBV10-3, the J gene TRBJ1-1; tentative D call: TRBD1 (6 bases). Germline CDR1 reads ENHRY; CDR2 reads SYGVKD. Trimming pared 0 bases from V and 5 bases from J, leaving 10 bases between. The CDR3 runs to 14 residues. DNA for the CDR3: TGTGCCATCAGTGAGTCCCCAGGGGTAACTGAAGCTTTCTTT. This sequence encodes CAISESPGVTEAFF.